Each of the 16 T cell receptor beta chains below was sequenced from the same sample in a study of T cells in Graves' hyperthyroidism and ophthalmopathy. TCR beta CDR3 regions were amplified from RNA transcripts. Researchers ran a first-round RT-PCR on the TCR CDR3 using the HTBI primer set. TCRdb used MiXCR to reprocess the multiplex PCR reads, holding one entry per CDR3 protein. The top ten clones hold about 3.9% of a sample with approximately 610,000 distinct CDR3 sequences, under 15% of them seen once. Sequenced: blood. The source is a middle-aged woman with Graves' ophthalmopathy.

This chain uses TRBV7-2 with TRBJ1-1; D might be TRBD1 (6 bases). V was shortened by 0 bases and J by 1 base, with 21 bases between the two germline ends. Germline CDR1 reads SGHTA; CDR2 reads FQGNSA. The CDR3 totals 19 residues. The CDR3 sequence is CASSLAGGGWSRGNTEAFF. The CDR3 nucleotides read TGTGCCAGCAGCTTAGCGGGGGGGGGCTGGTCCCGCGGGAACACTGAAGCTTTCTTT.

The chain is built from TRBV7-6 and TRBJ2-7; 10 bases are shared with TRBD2. CDR1 and CDR2 (germline): SGHVS, FNYEAQ. This CDR3 contains 18 residues. Germline trimming cut 0 bases from V and 0 bases from J; bases unmatched to any gene: 8. The CDR3 region has the DNA TGTGCCAGCAGCTTAGCTCAAGGGACTAGCGTCCTCTCCTACGAGCAGTACTTC. Its protein product is CASSLAQGTSVLSYEQYF.

This clonotype was recorded many times. V gene TRBV29-1 combines with J gene TRBJ2-7; 13 positions agree with TRBD2. This CDR3 comprises 13 residues. Losses at the gene ends were 8 bases for V and 5 bases for J; bases not matched to a gene: 6. Germline V gene lookup returns CDR1 SQVTM and CDR2 ANQGSEA. This CDR3 reads CSTRGLAGNEQYF. CDR3 DNA: TGCAGCACCCGGGGACTAGCGGGAAACGAGCAGTACTTC.

This clonotype was counted many times. The chain couples TRBV30 to TRBJ2-7; 12 bases are shared with TRBD2. After removal of 1 base from V and 3 bases from J, the junction contained 7 bases not matched to a gene. CDR3 length: 16 residues. CDR1 and CDR2 from the germline V gene are GTSNPN and SVGIG (reference sequence). The CDR3 loop reads CAWSALLTSGSYEQYF. CDR3 nucleotide sequence: TGTGCCTGGAGTGCTCTTCTGACTAGCGGGAGCTACGAGCAGTACTTC.

This clonotype was seen just once. This rearrangement joins TRBV18 to TRBJ2-2; TRBD1 might be the D (6 bases). This CDR3 has 15 amino acids. The V gene's germline CDR1 is KGHSH and CDR2 LQKENI. The V gene lost 4 bases and the J gene lost 7 bases, with 16 bases spanning the gap. CDR3 in DNA: TGTGCCAGCTCACTCCTACAGGGACATGACGGGGAGCTGTTTTTT. Amino acid sequence: CASSLLQGHDGELFF.

There are many counts of this clonotype. The rearrangement links TRBV28 to TRBJ1-1; no firm D call. CDR1 and CDR2 (germline): MDHEN, SYDVKM. This CDR3 contains 11 residues. Trimming stripped 11 bases from V and 1 base from J, with 8 bases between. The CDR3 region is CAPLENTEAFF. Written as DNA, the CDR3 is TGTGCCCCCCTGGAGAACACTGAAGCTTTCTTT.

This chain links TRBV6-1 with TRBJ2-7, with TRBD1 matching 9 bases. In germline, CDR1 is MNHNS, CDR2 SASEGT. CDR3 length: 17 amino acids. With V trimmed by 6 bases and J by 6 bases, 18 bases remained unmatched. The CDR3 is CASRPVGQGTRTGEQYF. CDR3 coding DNA: TGTGCCAGCAGGCCAGTGGGACAGGGAACTCGGACTGGCGAGCAGTACTTC.

Ten or more counts support this clonotype. This chain links TRBV20-1 with TRBJ2-5; 7 bases align to TRBD2. Germline assignment: CDR1 DFQATT and CDR2 SNEGSKA (reference sequence). Trimming cost V 2 bases and J 8 bases; bases outside gene matches: 5. The CDR3 is 12 amino acids. For the CDR3, the DNA is TGCAGTGCTAGACAGACTAGCTCTACCCAGTACTTC. This gives the protein CSARQTSSTQYF.

In the case of this clonotype: This may come from a read error, since a much larger clone is one base off. This rearrangement joins TRBV25-1 to TRBJ2-2; 7 bases match TRBD1. This CDR3 contains 13 residues. J gave up 5 bases and V 9 bases, and 6 bases lay outside the gene matches. The germline V gene encodes CDR1 MGHDK and CDR2 SYGVNS. CDR3 loop: CASATGRTGELFF. CDR3 sequence (DNA): TGTGCCAGTGCGACAGGGCGGACCGGGGAGCTGTTTTTT. Full variable domain (rest looked up from reference TRBV25-1 and TRBJ2-2): EADIYQTPRYLVIGTGKKITLECSQTMGHDKMYWYQQDPGMELHLIHYSYGVNSTEKGDLSSESTVSRIRTEHFPLTLESARPSHTSQYLCASATGRTGELFFGEGSRLTVL.

This clonotype was found many times. V gene TRBV27 combines with J gene TRBJ2-5; possibly TRBD1 for D (6 bases). The CDR3 runs to 14 residues. Germline V gene lookup returns CDR1 MNHEY and CDR2 SMNVEV (reference sequence). V lost 5 bases and J 1 base, leaving 11 bases between the germline ends. CDR3 bases: TGTGCCAGCAGTAGCTTGGACAGCCAAGAGACCCAGTACTTC. Amino acid sequence: CASSSLDSQETQYF.

This clonotype showed up many times. This chain uses TRBV12-3 or TRBV12-4 with TRBJ2-2; D is undetermined. This CDR3 has 12 residues. The V gene lost 7 bases and the J gene lost 6 bases, with 9 bases spanning the gap. The DNA for the CDR3 is TGTGCCAGCACTCAAGGGCCCGGGGAGCTGTTTTTT. It is translated as CASTQGPGELFF.

Only a few counts were recorded for this clonotype. This clone may be a read error of a much larger clone one base away. This chain joins TRBV6-1 and TRBJ1-1; a weak D match, TRBD1 (6 bases). V lost 6 bases to trimming and J lost 3 bases, with 17 bases between them. This CDR3 has 15 residues. The V gene's germline CDR1 is MNHNS and CDR2 SASEGT. The CDR3 reads CASRRGRDLYTEAFF. In nucleotides, the CDR3 is TGTGCCAGCAGAAGGGGGAGAGATCTCTACACTGAAGCTTTCTTT.

In this sample, this clonotype turned up many times. The chain combines TRBV4-1 with TRBJ1-2, with D possibly matching TRBD1 (5 bases). This CDR3 spans 11 amino acids. Germline loops: CDR1 MGHRA, CDR2 YSYEKL. Between the trimmed V and J ends, which lost 1 base and 11 bases, there was a span of 8 bases. The CDR3 DNA reads as TGCGCCAGCAGCCAAGCCGACAGATACACCTTC. Translating it yields CASSQADRYTF.

To note about this clonotype: A read error may produce the germline difference seen at one junction end. This rearrangement joins TRBV29-1 to TRBJ2-7, with TRBD1 matching 9 bases. This CDR3 comprises 16 residues. CDR1 and CDR2 (germline): SQVTM, ANQGSEA. Here the CDR3 reads CSVEAPLDRGNYEQYF. The CDR3, as DNA: TGCAGCGTCGAAGCGCCGCTTGACAGGGGGAACTACGAGCAGTACTTC.

This clonotype was seen many times. The chain recombines TRBV12-3 or TRBV12-4 with TRBJ2-7; D gene ambiguous. Trimming removed 5 bases at V and 6 bases at J, with 11 bases between. The CDR3 length is 12 residues. The CDR3 nucleotides read TGTGCCAGCAGTCGCCAAAGAGGCGAGCAGTACTTC. As protein: CASSRQRGEQYF.

This clonotype was seen repeatedly, ten times or more. V usage is TRBV6-2 or TRBV6-3 and J usage is TRBJ1-5; no clear D gene. Germline CDR1 reads MNHEY; CDR2 reads SVGEGT. The CDR3 sequence is 13 residues long. Trimming cost V 4 bases and J 2 bases, with 6 bases left between them. CDR3 loop: CASSWTGNQPQHF. Here the CDR3 DNA reads TGTGCCAGCAGTTGGACGGGCAATCAGCCCCAGCATTTT.